The present T cell receptor beta chain was sequenced within a study of technical replicates of blood from a few donors. Germline V gene lookup returns CDR1 LNHDA and CDR2 SQIVND (reference sequence). V lost 3 bases and J 5 bases, leaving 14 bases between the germline ends. The CDR3 runs 15 residues. Method: immunoSEQ multiplex PCR; TCRdb's copy keeps in-frame clones and lacks some. The sample has approximately 41,000 clones; 96% are singletons. The source material was T cells isolated from PBMCs. The J gene is TRBJ2-1, the V gene TRBV19, with a tentative D call TRBD2 (5 bases). This TCR was sampled from a human donor in good health. CDR3 protein: CASSIGSDTNNEQFF. CDR3 sequence (DNA): TGTGCCAGTAGTATTGGGAGCGATACTAACAATGAGCAGTTCTTC. Looking up the rest from reference TRBV19 and TRBJ2-1 gives the full variable domain: DGGITQSPKYLFRKEGQNVTLSCEQNLNHDAMYWYRQDPGQGLRLIYYSQIVNDFQKGDIAEGYSVSREKKESFPLTVTSAQKNPTAFYLCASSIGSDTNNEQFFGPGTRLTVL.